These T cell receptor beta chains were read from a single sample in a study of control samples from healthy donors and cancer patients. Clones were read by immunoSEQ multiplex PCR, and TCRdb kept only the in-frame ones, dropping some. The sample carries some 200,000 clones, around 94% recorded once. The sample was blood. Receptors were obtained from a man aged 50 or older in good health. Both conserved end residues are part of each CDR3. D genes are given only for firm matches. Rows may omit the clone size; those that give it use once, few, many or a size class.

d_call: -; cdr3_length: 14; clone_size: -; j_call: TRBJ2-7; v_call: TRBV2; cdr3_nt: TGTGCCAGCCACTCCGGGACATTAGCCTACGAGCAGTACTTC; cdr3_aa: CASHSGTLAYEQYF
d_call: TRBD1; cdr3_length: 16; clone_size: -; j_call: TRBJ1-5; v_call: TRBV3-1/TRBV3-2; cdr3_nt: TGTGCCAGCAGCCCATCGGACAGGTTTAGCAATCAGCCCCAGCATTTT; cdr3_aa: CASSPSDRFSNQPQHF
d_call: -; cdr3_length: 15; clone_size: -; j_call: TRBJ1-4; v_call: TRBV6-5; cdr3_nt: TGTGCCAGCGCTCGAACAGGGTTTGGGAATGAAAAACTGTTTTTT; cdr3_aa: CASARTGFGNEKLFF
d_call: -; cdr3_length: 19; clone_size: -; j_call: TRBJ2-1; v_call: TRBV15; cdr3_nt: TGTGCCACCAGCAGAGATAATATGTCGGCGGACAAGGAAAAGGATGAGCAGTTCTTC; cdr3_aa: CATSRDNMSADKEKDEQFF
d_call: TRBD1; cdr3_length: 14; clone_size: -; j_call: TRBJ2-3; v_call: TRBV9; cdr3_nt: TGTGCCAGCAGCGAGGGACAGGCCACAGATACGCAGTATTTT; cdr3_aa: CASSEGQATDTQYF
d_call: -; cdr3_length: 16; clone_size: -; j_call: TRBJ1-2; v_call: TRBV3-1/TRBV3-2; cdr3_nt: TGTGCCAGCAGCTTCACAACAGGGCTAGCTAACTATGGCTACACCTTC; cdr3_aa: CASSFTTGLANYGYTF
d_call: -; cdr3_length: 13; clone_size: -; j_call: TRBJ2-7; v_call: TRBV27; cdr3_nt: TGTGCCAGCTCCGGGACTTATACCTACGAGCAGTACTTC; cdr3_aa: CASSGTYTYEQYF
d_call: -; cdr3_length: 14; clone_size: -; j_call: TRBJ1-1; v_call: TRBV11-2; cdr3_nt: TGTGCCAGCAGCTTAGGAGGAGGGTTCGGTGAAGCTTTCTTT; cdr3_aa: CASSLGGGFGEAFF
d_call: TRBD2; cdr3_length: 18; clone_size: -; j_call: TRBJ2-5; v_call: TRBV5-1; cdr3_nt: TGCGCCAGCAGCTTGGCCGGGGCGGGGGGGCCTACCCGCGAGACCCAGTACTTC; cdr3_aa: CASSLAGAGGPTRETQYF
d_call: -; cdr3_length: 16; clone_size: -; j_call: TRBJ1-1; v_call: TRBV3-1/TRBV3-2; cdr3_nt: TGTGCCAGCAGCCCCATGGGGGGATCCGGGGGCACTGAAGCTTTCTTT; cdr3_aa: CASSPMGGSGGTEAFF
d_call: -; cdr3_length: 15; clone_size: -; j_call: TRBJ2-1; v_call: TRBV28; cdr3_nt: TGTGCCAGCAGGCCGTCTGGGAGCTCCTACAATGAGCAGTTCTTC; cdr3_aa: CASRPSGSSYNEQFF
d_call: TRBD1; cdr3_length: 14; clone_size: -; j_call: TRBJ2-7; v_call: TRBV19; cdr3_nt: TGTGCCAGTAGTGTCCGGGACAGGGCTTTCGAGCAGTACTTC; cdr3_aa: CASSVRDRAFEQYF
d_call: -; cdr3_length: 16; clone_size: -; j_call: TRBJ2-6; v_call: TRBV5-6; cdr3_nt: TGTGCCAGCAGCTTGCGAGGATTCTCTGGGGCCAACGTCCTGACTTTC; cdr3_aa: CASSLRGFSGANVLTF
d_call: -; cdr3_length: 14; clone_size: few; j_call: TRBJ1-5; v_call: TRBV24-1; cdr3_nt: TGTGCCACCAGTGACCTCGCTCGGGAAGGGCCCCAGCATTTT; cdr3_aa: CATSDLAREGPQHF
d_call: TRBD1; cdr3_length: 12; clone_size: -; j_call: TRBJ1-2; v_call: TRBV12-3/TRBV12-4; cdr3_nt: TGTGCCAGCAGGAACCAGGGGGGCGGCTACACCTTC; cdr3_aa: CASRNQGGGYTF
d_call: -; cdr3_length: 16; clone_size: -; j_call: TRBJ2-5; v_call: TRBV6-2/TRBV6-3; cdr3_nt: TGTGCCAGCAGTTACTCGATCGGTGGGGCGAAAGAGACCCAGTACTTC; cdr3_aa: CASSYSIGGAKETQYF
d_call: -; cdr3_length: 14; clone_size: once; j_call: TRBJ2-1; v_call: TRBV5-4; cdr3_nt: TGTGCCAGCAGCAACAAAATGTGGAGGAATGAGCAGTTCTTC; cdr3_aa: CASSNKMWRNEQFF
d_call: -; cdr3_length: 15; clone_size: -; j_call: TRBJ2-5; v_call: TRBV5-1; cdr3_nt: TGCGCCAGCAGCTTGTTTGTGAAAGGGGAAGAGACCCAGTACTTC; cdr3_aa: CASSLFVKGEETQYF
d_call: -; cdr3_length: 13; clone_size: -; j_call: TRBJ1-2; v_call: TRBV6-2/TRBV6-3; cdr3_nt: TGTGCCAGCAGCCGACTCCTCTTCTATGGCTACACCTTC; cdr3_aa: CASSRLLFYGYTF
d_call: -; cdr3_length: 13; clone_size: once; j_call: TRBJ2-3; v_call: TRBV5-1; cdr3_nt: TGCGCCAGCAGCTTGGGTATCACAGATACGCAGTATTTT; cdr3_aa: CASSLGITDTQYF
d_call: -; cdr3_length: 15; clone_size: -; j_call: TRBJ1-2; v_call: TRBV11-2; cdr3_nt: TGTGCCAGCAGCCCCTACATGGAGGGAGTAGCTGGCTACACCTTC; cdr3_aa: CASSPYMEGVAGYTF
d_call: TRBD2; cdr3_length: 16; clone_size: -; j_call: TRBJ2-3; v_call: TRBV2; cdr3_nt: TGTGCCAGCAGAAGGGCCAGCGGGGGTATGACAGATACGCAGTATTTT; cdr3_aa: CASRRASGGMTDTQYF
d_call: -; cdr3_length: 21; clone_size: -; j_call: TRBJ2-3; v_call: TRBV21-1; cdr3_nt: TGTGCCAGCAGCAAAGGGGGACTAGCGGGGGGCCTACCCTCTAGCACAGATACGCAGTATTTT; cdr3_aa: CASSKGGLAGGLPSSTDTQYF
d_call: -; cdr3_length: 15; clone_size: -; j_call: TRBJ1-3; v_call: TRBV6-5; cdr3_nt: TGTGCCAGCAGTTTACGTACGAGCTCTGGAAACACCATATATTTT; cdr3_aa: CASSLRTSSGNTIYF
d_call: -; cdr3_length: 14; clone_size: -; j_call: TRBJ2-7; v_call: TRBV19; cdr3_nt: TGTGCCAGTAGTATAGATTGGGGCAGCGACGAGCAGTACTTC; cdr3_aa: CASSIDWGSDEQYF
d_call: -; cdr3_length: 17; clone_size: once; j_call: TRBJ1-3; v_call: TRBV4-1; cdr3_nt: TGCGCCAGCAGCCAGCTTACGACAGCAGGCTCTGGAAACACCATATATTTT; cdr3_aa: CASSQLTTAGSGNTIYF
d_call: -; cdr3_length: 13; clone_size: -; j_call: TRBJ2-1; v_call: TRBV10-3; cdr3_nt: TGTGCCATCAGTGAGGGGCTGGGGAATGAGCAGTTCTTC; cdr3_aa: CAISEGLGNEQFF
d_call: -; cdr3_length: 13; clone_size: -; j_call: TRBJ1-6; v_call: TRBV7-6; cdr3_nt: TGTGCCAGCAGCTCCCAGGAGGGCGGACCCCTCCACTTT; cdr3_aa: CASSSQEGGPLHF
d_call: TRBD1; cdr3_length: 17; clone_size: -; j_call: TRBJ1-2; v_call: TRBV12-5; cdr3_nt: TGTGCTAGTGGTTTGGTAACTCGGGGACAGGAGGATTATGGCTACACCTTC; cdr3_aa: CASGLVTRGQEDYGYTF
d_call: -; cdr3_length: 14; clone_size: -; j_call: TRBJ2-7; v_call: TRBV2; cdr3_nt: TGTGCCAGCAGCGCCTTGGCCGAATACGTAGAGCAGTACTTC; cdr3_aa: CASSALAEYVEQYF
d_call: -; cdr3_length: 14; clone_size: -; j_call: TRBJ1-5; v_call: TRBV7-8; cdr3_nt: TGTGCCAGCGAGCCTCTAGGGAGCAATCAGCCCCAGCATTTT; cdr3_aa: CASEPLGSNQPQHF
d_call: -; cdr3_length: 13; clone_size: -; j_call: TRBJ1-2; v_call: TRBV18; cdr3_nt: TGTGCCAGCTCACCGGACCAAAACTATGGCTACACCTTC; cdr3_aa: CASSPDQNYGYTF
d_call: -; cdr3_length: 15; clone_size: -; j_call: TRBJ1-5; v_call: TRBV7-2; cdr3_nt: TGTGCCAGCAGCTGGACCTGGGGGGGCAATCAGCCCCAGCATTTT; cdr3_aa: CASSWTWGGNQPQHF
d_call: TRBD1; cdr3_length: 16; clone_size: once; j_call: TRBJ1-6; v_call: TRBV7-9; cdr3_nt: TGTGCCAGCAGCCTCGGGACAGGGGGGTATAATTCACCCCTCCACTTT; cdr3_aa: CASSLGTGGYNSPLHF
d_call: -; cdr3_length: 15; clone_size: -; j_call: TRBJ1-1; v_call: TRBV28; cdr3_nt: TGTGCCAGCAGTTTCATTGGGCCTCTTAACACTGAAGCTTTCTTT; cdr3_aa: CASSFIGPLNTEAFF
d_call: -; cdr3_length: 14; clone_size: -; j_call: TRBJ1-5; v_call: TRBV3-1/TRBV3-2; cdr3_nt: TGTGCCAGCAGCCAAGACAATGTAGAACAGCCCCAGCATTTT; cdr3_aa: CASSQDNVEQPQHF
d_call: TRBD1; cdr3_length: 15; clone_size: once; j_call: TRBJ1-6; v_call: TRBV5-4; cdr3_nt: TGTGCCAGCAGCTTGAGACAGGGGAATAATTCACCCCTCCACTTT; cdr3_aa: CASSLRQGNNSPLHF
d_call: -; cdr3_length: 16; clone_size: -; j_call: TRBJ2-3; v_call: TRBV29-1; cdr3_nt: TGCAGCGCCCTAGGGACACTGGCGGGGGGCACAGATACGCAGTATTTT; cdr3_aa: CSALGTLAGGTDTQYF
d_call: -; cdr3_length: 17; clone_size: -; j_call: TRBJ1-2; v_call: TRBV5-1; cdr3_nt: TGCGCCAGCCAGGAATACATTGGGACGGGTGCCTCCTATGGCTACACCTTC; cdr3_aa: CASQEYIGTGASYGYTF
d_call: -; cdr3_length: 14; clone_size: -; j_call: TRBJ2-2; v_call: TRBV5-1; cdr3_nt: TGCGCCAGCAGCTTCCAGGGACCCACCGGGGAGCTGTTTTTT; cdr3_aa: CASSFQGPTGELFF
d_call: -; cdr3_length: 15; clone_size: once; j_call: TRBJ1-3; v_call: TRBV3-1/TRBV3-2; cdr3_nt: TGTGCCAGCAGCTCAAACAGGGTGACTGGAAACACCATATATTTT; cdr3_aa: CASSSNRVTGNTIYF
d_call: -; cdr3_length: 13; clone_size: -; j_call: TRBJ1-4; v_call: TRBV12-3/TRBV12-4; cdr3_nt: TGTGCCAGCAGCCCGGGCGGGACTCTAAGACTGTTTTTT; cdr3_aa: CASSPGGTLRLFF
d_call: -; cdr3_length: 11; clone_size: -; j_call: TRBJ1-1; v_call: TRBV30; cdr3_nt: TGTGCCTGGAACCTAGGCACTGAAGCTTTCTTT; cdr3_aa: CAWNLGTEAFF